The following is a T cell receptor beta chain sequence with its context. The germline V and J ends were trimmed by 4 bases and 4 bases, with 17 bases remaining between them. The CDR3 loop spans 15 amino acids. Germline V gives CDR1 SGDLS, CDR2 YYNGEE. This table comes from immunoSEQ multiplex PCR, and its TCRdb copy is limited to in-frame clones, with some not included. The table includes 100,000 or so clones, roughly 87% detected once. These data are taken from a study of control samples from healthy donors and cancer patients. Sequencing input: blood. The chain links TRBV9 to TRBJ2-5; no clear D gene. The TCR was taken from a woman aged 50 to 60 in good health. CDR3 region: CASSFLDGFGETQYF. CDR3 nucleotide sequence: TGTGCCAGCAGCTTCCTTGACGGGTTCGGAGAGACCCAGTACTTC.